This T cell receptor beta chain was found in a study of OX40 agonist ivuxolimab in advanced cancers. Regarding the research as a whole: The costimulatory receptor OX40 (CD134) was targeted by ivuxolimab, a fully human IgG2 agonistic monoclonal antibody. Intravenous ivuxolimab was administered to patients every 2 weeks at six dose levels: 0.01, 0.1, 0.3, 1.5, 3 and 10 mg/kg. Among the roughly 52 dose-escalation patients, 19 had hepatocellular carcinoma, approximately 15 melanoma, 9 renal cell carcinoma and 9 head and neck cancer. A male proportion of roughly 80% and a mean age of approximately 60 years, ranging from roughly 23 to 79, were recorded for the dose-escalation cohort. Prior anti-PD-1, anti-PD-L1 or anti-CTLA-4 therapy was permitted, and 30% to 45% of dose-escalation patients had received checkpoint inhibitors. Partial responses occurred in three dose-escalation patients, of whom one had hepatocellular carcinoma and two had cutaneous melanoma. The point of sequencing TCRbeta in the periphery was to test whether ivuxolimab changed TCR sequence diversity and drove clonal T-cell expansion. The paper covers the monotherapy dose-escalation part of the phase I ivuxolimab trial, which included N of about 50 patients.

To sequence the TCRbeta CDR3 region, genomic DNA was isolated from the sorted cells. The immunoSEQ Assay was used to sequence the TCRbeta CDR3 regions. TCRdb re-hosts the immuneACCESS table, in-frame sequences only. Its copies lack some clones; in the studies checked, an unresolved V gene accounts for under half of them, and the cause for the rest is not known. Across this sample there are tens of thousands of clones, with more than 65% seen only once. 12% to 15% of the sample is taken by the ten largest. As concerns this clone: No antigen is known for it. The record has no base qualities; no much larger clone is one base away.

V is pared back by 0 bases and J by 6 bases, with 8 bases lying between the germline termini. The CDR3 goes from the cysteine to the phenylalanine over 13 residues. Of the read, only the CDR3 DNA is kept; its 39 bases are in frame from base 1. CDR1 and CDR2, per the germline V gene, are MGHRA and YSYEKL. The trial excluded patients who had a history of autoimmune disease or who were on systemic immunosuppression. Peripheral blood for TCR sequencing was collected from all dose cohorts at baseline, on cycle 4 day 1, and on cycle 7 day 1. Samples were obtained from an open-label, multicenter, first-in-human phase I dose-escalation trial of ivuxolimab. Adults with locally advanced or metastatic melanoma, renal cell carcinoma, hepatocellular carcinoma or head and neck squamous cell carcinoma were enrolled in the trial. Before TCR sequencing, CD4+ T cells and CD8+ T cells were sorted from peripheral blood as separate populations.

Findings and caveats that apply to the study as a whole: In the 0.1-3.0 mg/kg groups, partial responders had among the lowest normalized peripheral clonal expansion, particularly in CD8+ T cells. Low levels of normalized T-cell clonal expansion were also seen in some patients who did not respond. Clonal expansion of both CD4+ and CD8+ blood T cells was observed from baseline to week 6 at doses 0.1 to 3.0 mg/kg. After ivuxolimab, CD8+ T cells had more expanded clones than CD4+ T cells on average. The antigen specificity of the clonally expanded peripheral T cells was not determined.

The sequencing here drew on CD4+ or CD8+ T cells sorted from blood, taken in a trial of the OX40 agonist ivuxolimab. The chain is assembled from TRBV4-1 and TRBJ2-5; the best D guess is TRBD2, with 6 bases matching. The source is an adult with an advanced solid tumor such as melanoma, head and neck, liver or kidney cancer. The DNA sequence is TGCGCCAGCAGCCAAGAACGGGGGAAGACCCAGTACTTC. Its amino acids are CASSQERGKTQYF.